This T cell receptor beta chain originates from a study of T cell repertoires in cytomegalovirus infection. The CDR3 is 14 residues long. Looked up from germline, CDR1 is SEHNR and CDR2 is FQNEAQ (reference sequence). V lost 4 bases, J lost 6 bases, and 10 bases lay in between. Using its own MiXCR run on the reads, TCRdb lists one record per CDR3 protein. The sample has approximately 990,000 distinct CDR3 sequences; about a third are singletons. As to this clonotype: Its antigen is unknown.

The sample here was cultured CD8+ T cells from PBMCs, taken from culture after CMV antigen stimulation. V usage is TRBV7-9 and J usage is TRBJ1-6; no firm D call. The sequence derives from a human donor in good health (CMV status not recorded). Some clones in this sample may be carry-over from other donors' samples. CDR3 nucleotides: TGTGCCAGCAGCTATTCTCAATTTAATTCACCCCTCCACTTT. This encodes CASSYSQFNSPLHF.